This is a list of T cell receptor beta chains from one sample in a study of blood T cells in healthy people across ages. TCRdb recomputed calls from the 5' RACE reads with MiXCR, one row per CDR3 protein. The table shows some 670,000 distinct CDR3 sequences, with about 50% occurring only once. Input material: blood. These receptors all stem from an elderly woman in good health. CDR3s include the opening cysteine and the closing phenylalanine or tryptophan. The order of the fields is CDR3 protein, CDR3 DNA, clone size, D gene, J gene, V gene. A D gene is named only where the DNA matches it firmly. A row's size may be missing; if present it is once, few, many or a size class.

CDR3 protein: CSARQPANNEQYF; CDR3 DNA: TGCAGTGCACGTCAACCCGCCAACAATGAGCAGTACTTC; clone size: .; D gene: .; J gene: TRBJ2-4; V gene: TRBV20-1
CDR3 protein: CASSWTVDTEAFF; CDR3 DNA: TGTGCCAGCAGCTGGACAGTGGACACTGAAGCTTTCTTT; clone size: .; D gene: .; J gene: TRBJ1-1; V gene: TRBV11-2
CDR3 protein: CATKAVGDTEAFF; CDR3 DNA: TGTGCCACCAAGGCAGTGGGGGACACTGAAGCTTTCTTT; clone size: few; D gene: .; J gene: TRBJ1-1; V gene: TRBV10-3
CDR3 protein: CASSSGYLRETQYF; CDR3 DNA: TGCGCCAGCAGCTCGGGATACCTCCGAGAGACCCAGTACTTC; clone size: many; D gene: .; J gene: TRBJ2-5; V gene: TRBV5-1
CDR3 protein: CASSQGSGGGGHTF; CDR3 DNA: TGTGCCAGCAGCCAAGGGAGCGGGGGAGGTGGCCACACCTTC; clone size: once; D gene: .; J gene: TRBJ1-2; V gene: TRBV3-1
CDR3 protein: CASSPAPTAQQTDTQYF; CDR3 DNA: TGCGCCAGCAGCCCTGCCCCGACAGCACAGCAAACAGATACGCAGTATTTT; clone size: many; D gene: .; J gene: TRBJ2-3; V gene: TRBV5-1
CDR3 protein: CASSKIPKLITSSCNEQFF; CDR3 DNA: TGTGCCAGCAGCAAAATTCCTAAGTTAATTACAAGCTCCTGCAATGAGCAGTTCTTC; clone size: .; D gene: .; J gene: TRBJ2-1; V gene: TRBV21-1
CDR3 protein: CGGAGDGYEQYF; CDR3 DNA: TGTGGAGGGGCAGGAGACGGCTACGAGCAGTACTTC; clone size: .; D gene: .; J gene: TRBJ2-7; V gene: TRBV7-9
CDR3 protein: CASSQTGKASEDIQYF; CDR3 DNA: TGTGCCAGCAGCCAGACCGGGAAGGCCTCGGAAGACATTCAGTACTTC; clone size: .; D gene: .; J gene: TRBJ2-4; V gene: TRBV3-1
CDR3 protein: CASSMGTQGGDTQYF; CDR3 DNA: TGCGCCAGCAGCATGGGCACCCAAGGAGGGGATACGCAGTATTTT; clone size: .; D gene: .; J gene: TRBJ2-3; V gene: TRBV5-1
CDR3 protein: CASSLVGGLNNEQFF; CDR3 DNA: TGTGCCAGCAGTTTGGTCGGGGGGCTGAACAATGAGCAGTTCTTC; clone size: .; D gene: .; J gene: TRBJ2-1; V gene: TRBV12-3/TRBV12-4
CDR3 protein: CAGSPQGSGLNEQFF; CDR3 DNA: TGTGCCGGCAGCCCTCAGGGTAGCGGGCTGAATGAGCAGTTCTTC; clone size: .; D gene: TRBD2; J gene: TRBJ2-1; V gene: TRBV9
CDR3 protein: CSVHGGGVGYEQYF; CDR3 DNA: TGCAGCGTCCACGGGGGTGGGGTAGGGTACGAGCAGTACTTC; clone size: once; D gene: .; J gene: TRBJ2-7; V gene: TRBV29-1
CDR3 protein: CAISDDVGQFGELFF; CDR3 DNA: TGTGCCATCAGTGATGACGTAGGACAGTTCGGGGAGCTGTTTTTT; clone size: .; D gene: .; J gene: TRBJ2-2; V gene: TRBV24-1
CDR3 protein: CASRGDDGGQPQHF; CDR3 DNA: TGTGCCAGCAGGGGGGATGACGGCGGTCAGCCCCAGCATTTT; clone size: .; D gene: .; J gene: TRBJ1-5; V gene: TRBV12-3/TRBV12-4
CDR3 protein: CATSDSGTGVPYYGYTF; CDR3 DNA: TGTGCCACCAGTGATTCCGGGACAGGGGTACCGTACTATGGCTACACCTTC; clone size: once; D gene: TRBD1; J gene: TRBJ1-2; V gene: TRBV24-1
CDR3 protein: CASRRTSQGTDTQYF; CDR3 DNA: TGTGCCAGCAGGAGGACTAGCCAAGGCACAGATACGCAGTATTTT; clone size: .; D gene: TRBD2; J gene: TRBJ2-3; V gene: TRBV7-9
CDR3 protein: CAWSDGRATDTQYF; CDR3 DNA: TGTGCCTGGAGTGACGGCCGGGCTACAGATACGCAGTATTTT; clone size: few; D gene: .; J gene: TRBJ2-3; V gene: TRBV30
CDR3 protein: CASTSWAISYEQYF; CDR3 DNA: TGTGCCAGCACATCCTGGGCAATCTCCTACGAGCAGTACTTC; clone size: few; D gene: .; J gene: TRBJ2-7; V gene: TRBV27
CDR3 protein: CSVSIGSKYNEQFF; CDR3 DNA: TGCAGCGTTTCGATAGGCTCTAAATACAATGAGCAGTTCTTC; clone size: .; D gene: .; J gene: TRBJ2-1; V gene: TRBV29-1
CDR3 protein: CSADRAPNTGELFF; CDR3 DNA: TGCAGTGCTGATCGAGCGCCGAACACCGGGGAGCTGTTTTTT; clone size: once; D gene: .; J gene: TRBJ2-2; V gene: TRBV20-1
CDR3 protein: CASSPDYITQYF; CDR3 DNA: TGTGCCAGCAGCCCTGACTATATCACGCAGTATTTT; clone size: .; D gene: .; J gene: TRBJ2-3; V gene: TRBV6-2/TRBV6-3
CDR3 protein: CASSLRRRGGYNEQFF; CDR3 DNA: TGTGCCAGCAGCCTCAGGAGGCGCGGGGGATACAATGAGCAGTTCTTC; clone size: .; D gene: TRBD2; J gene: TRBJ2-1; V gene: TRBV6-2/TRBV6-3
CDR3 protein: CASSPQGLGEQFF; CDR3 DNA: TGCGCCAGCAGCCCACAGGGATTAGGTGAGCAGTTCTTC; clone size: many; D gene: .; J gene: TRBJ2-1; V gene: TRBV5-1
CDR3 protein: CSGGQGADTQYF; CDR3 DNA: TGCAGCGGCGGACAGGGAGCAGATACGCAGTATTTT; clone size: many; D gene: TRBD1; J gene: TRBJ2-3; V gene: TRBV29-1
CDR3 protein: CGAREGQRPMNTEAFF; CDR3 DNA: TGCGGTGCTAGAGAGGGACAGCGACCTATGAACACTGAAGCTTTCTTT; clone size: .; D gene: TRBD1; J gene: TRBJ1-1; V gene: TRBV20-1
CDR3 protein: CASSSDRNSYEQYF; CDR3 DNA: TGCGCCAGCAGCTCCGACAGGAACTCCTACGAGCAGTACTTC; clone size: few; D gene: .; J gene: TRBJ2-7; V gene: TRBV5-1
CDR3 protein: CASSLRGLYNEQFF; CDR3 DNA: TGCGCCAGCAGCTTACGGGGCCTTTACAATGAGCAGTTCTTC; clone size: many; D gene: .; J gene: TRBJ2-1; V gene: TRBV5-1
CDR3 protein: CSARVGVRTDTQYF; CDR3 DNA: TGCAGTGCTAGAGTAGGTGTTAGGACAGATACGCAGTATTTT; clone size: .; D gene: .; J gene: TRBJ2-3; V gene: TRBV20-1
CDR3 protein: CASSQGTRDTQYF; CDR3 DNA: TGCGCCAGCAGCCAAGGGACGCGGGATACGCAGTATTTT; clone size: .; D gene: .; J gene: TRBJ2-3; V gene: TRBV4-3
CDR3 protein: CASSSGVFPYEQYF; CDR3 DNA: TGTGCCAGCTCTTCTGGGGTGTTTCCCTACGAGCAGTACTTC; clone size: .; D gene: .; J gene: TRBJ2-7; V gene: TRBV12-3/TRBV12-4
CDR3 protein: CSASIAGALTDTQYF; CDR3 DNA: TGCAGTGCTAGCATAGCGGGGGCACTCACAGATACGCAGTATTTT; clone size: once; D gene: TRBD2; J gene: TRBJ2-3; V gene: TRBV20-1
CDR3 protein: CVSSSQTDRGYTQYF; CDR3 DNA: TGTGTCAGCAGCTCGCAAACTGACAGGGGATACACGCAGTATTTT; clone size: .; D gene: TRBD1; J gene: TRBJ2-3; V gene: TRBV7-2
CDR3 protein: CASRLALNQPQHF; CDR3 DNA: TGTGCCAGCAGGCTTGCTCTAAACCAGCCCCAGCATTTT; clone size: .; D gene: .; J gene: TRBJ1-5; V gene: TRBV28
CDR3 protein: CASSDSNVGRGQFF; CDR3 DNA: TGTGCCAGCAGTGATTCCAACGTCGGGCGGGGGCAGTTCTTC; clone size: .; D gene: .; J gene: TRBJ2-1; V gene: TRBV25-1
CDR3 protein: CASREDGEDYEQFF; CDR3 DNA: TGTGCCAGCAGAGAGGATGGAGAGGATTATGAGCAGTTCTTC; clone size: .; D gene: .; J gene: TRBJ2-1; V gene: TRBV6-6
CDR3 protein: CASSSGQGVGYTF; CDR3 DNA: TGTGCCAGCAGCTCGGGACAGGGGGTTGGCTACACCTTC; clone size: .; D gene: TRBD1; J gene: TRBJ1-2; V gene: TRBV7-2
CDR3 protein: CATSRERREAIGTLGNTIYF; CDR3 DNA: TGTGCCACCAGCAGAGAGCGAAGAGAGGCTATCGGGACTTTAGGAAACACCATATATTTT; clone size: .; D gene: .; J gene: TRBJ1-3; V gene: TRBV15
CDR3 protein: CSARETSVVTSDTQYF; CDR3 DNA: TGCAGTGCTAGAGAGACGAGCGTTGTAACTTCAGATACGCAGTATTTT; clone size: .; D gene: .; J gene: TRBJ2-3; V gene: TRBV20-1
CDR3 protein: CASSLDDNEQYF; CDR3 DNA: TGTGCCAGCAGCTTGGATGACAATGAGCAGTACTTC; clone size: few; D gene: .; J gene: TRBJ2-5; V gene: TRBV5-4
CDR3 protein: CASSVGNTAEAFF; CDR3 DNA: TGTGCCAGCAGTGTAGGTAACACGGCTGAAGCTTTCTTT; clone size: .; D gene: .; J gene: TRBJ1-1; V gene: TRBV12-3/TRBV12-4
CDR3 protein: CASSLPGGNSAGELFF; CDR3 DNA: TGTGCCAGCAGCCTACCTGGAGGGAACAGCGCCGGGGAGCTGTTTTTT; clone size: .; D gene: .; J gene: TRBJ2-2; V gene: TRBV28
CDR3 protein: CASSLAGQANEKLFF; CDR3 DNA: TGTGCCAGCAGCTTAGCGGGACAGGCTAATGAAAAACTGTTTTTT; clone size: .; D gene: TRBD1; J gene: TRBJ1-4; V gene: TRBV7-2
CDR3 protein: CASSERTGSETQYF; CDR3 DNA: TGTGCCAGCAGCGAGCGGACAGGGTCAGAGACCCAGTACTTC; clone size: once; D gene: TRBD1; J gene: TRBJ2-5; V gene: TRBV7-9
CDR3 protein: CASSEDPRVRGYTF; CDR3 DNA: TGTGCCAGCAGTGAAGATCCCAGGGTAAGAGGCTACACCTTC; clone size: .; D gene: .; J gene: TRBJ1-2; V gene: TRBV25-1
CDR3 protein: CASSFEGQGPYEQYF; CDR3 DNA: TGTGCCAGCAGTTTCGAGGGACAGGGCCCCTACGAGCAGTACTTC; clone size: .; D gene: TRBD1; J gene: TRBJ2-7; V gene: TRBV27
CDR3 protein: CASSSRRTNYGYTF; CDR3 DNA: TGTGCCAGCAGTTCCCGACGGACTAACTATGGCTACACCTTC; clone size: .; D gene: .; J gene: TRBJ1-2; V gene: TRBV9
CDR3 protein: CATSPDRVNYGYTF; CDR3 DNA: TGTGCCACCAGCCCAGACAGGGTAAACTATGGCTACACCTTC; clone size: .; D gene: TRBD1; J gene: TRBJ1-2; V gene: TRBV15
CDR3 protein: CASRPNSRATGHEQYF; CDR3 DNA: TGTGCCAGCAGACCGAACAGTCGAGCAACAGGGCACGAGCAGTACTTC; clone size: many; D gene: .; J gene: TRBJ2-7; V gene: TRBV7-9
CDR3 protein: CASSLMGSSSYNEQFF; CDR3 DNA: TGTGCCAGCAGCTTAATGGGGTCGAGCTCCTACAATGAGCAGTTCTTC; clone size: .; D gene: .; J gene: TRBJ2-1; V gene: TRBV7-2
CDR3 protein: CASGSSSSGWTRPYF; CDR3 DNA: TGTGCCAGCGGCTCCAGCAGCTCAGGTTGGACACGTCCGTACTTC; clone size: .; D gene: .; J gene: TRBJ2-5; V gene: TRBV11-1
CDR3 protein: CSAKRDRGVGSYNEQFF; CDR3 DNA: TGCAGCGCCAAGCGGGACCGCGGGGTAGGCTCCTACAATGAGCAGTTCTTC; clone size: few; D gene: TRBD2; J gene: TRBJ2-1; V gene: TRBV29-1
CDR3 protein: CASSQATHGILQMNEKLFF; CDR3 DNA: TGTGCCAGCAGCCAAGCTACTCACGGGATCTTACAAATGAATGAAAAACTGTTTTTT; clone size: .; D gene: .; J gene: TRBJ1-4; V gene: TRBV3-1
CDR3 protein: CASSPDYSYNEQFF; CDR3 DNA: TGCGCCAGCAGCCCGGATTACTCCTACAATGAGCAGTTCTTC; clone size: many; D gene: .; J gene: TRBJ2-1; V gene: TRBV5-1
CDR3 protein: CASSGTLRPEAFF; CDR3 DNA: TGTGCCAGCAGCGGGACCCTTAGACCTGAAGCTTTCTTT; clone size: few; D gene: .; J gene: TRBJ1-1; V gene: TRBV6-1
CDR3 protein: CASSYRDTGELFF; CDR3 DNA: TGTGCCAGCAGTTACAGGGACACCGGGGAGCTGTTTTTT; clone size: .; D gene: .; J gene: TRBJ2-2; V gene: TRBV6-2/TRBV6-3
CDR3 protein: CASSELGNGGGETQYF; CDR3 DNA: TGTGCCAGCAGTGAACTCGGTAACGGGGGGGGTGAGACCCAGTACTTC; clone size: .; D gene: TRBD2; J gene: TRBJ2-5; V gene: TRBV25-1
CDR3 protein: CASSEWLGYNEQFF; CDR3 DNA: TGTGCCAGCAGTGAATGGTTGGGCTACAATGAGCAGTTCTTC; clone size: few; D gene: .; J gene: TRBJ2-1; V gene: TRBV25-1
CDR3 protein: CASSGQGEYNEQFF; CDR3 DNA: TGTGCCAGCAGTGGACAGGGGGAGTACAATGAGCAGTTCTTC; clone size: .; D gene: TRBD1; J gene: TRBJ2-1; V gene: TRBV12-3/TRBV12-4
CDR3 protein: CASSLMSPPDTQYF; CDR3 DNA: TGTGCCAGCAGTTTAATGTCCCCTCCGGATACGCAGTATTTT; clone size: .; D gene: .; J gene: TRBJ2-3; V gene: TRBV12-3/TRBV12-4